Following are 26 T cell receptor beta chains from one sample sequenced in a study of T cell clonality in common variable immunodeficiency. The repertoire was sequenced with immunoSEQ multiplex PCR; TCRdb's copy has only in-frame clones and lacks some. The sample is made up of about 52,000 clones, none counted only once. Material: peripheral blood mononuclear cells. These receptors all stem from a person aged 18 to 75 in good health.

This clone was seen a handful of times. The sequence runs out 3 residues before the end of the CDR3; the remainder is reconstructed from the germline J gene. The sample contains more than one DNA sequence encoding this CDR3. The chain is built from TRBV7-6 and TRBJ1-1; 8 bases match TRBD1. The CDR3 totals 15 residues. Germline loops: CDR1 SGHVS, CDR2 FNYEAQ. V gave up 5 bases and J gave up 2 bases; unmatched junction bases: 7. This CDR3 reads CASSLDRGGNTEAFF. The sequenced part of the CDR3 DNA is TGTGCCAGCAGCCTAGACAGGGGCGGTAACACTGAA.

Ten or more counts support this clone. The DNA ends 3 residues before the CDR3 does, and the rest of the CDR3 is filled in from the germline J gene. Other nucleotide sequences in the sample specify the same CDR3. The chain links TRBV11-2 to TRBJ2-3; D call uncertain. CDR3 length: 12 residues. The germline V gene has CDR1 SGHAT and CDR2 FQNNGV. CDR3 DNA (partial): TGTGCCAGCACTCCAGGCAGTGGAACG. Translated, it gives CASTPGSGT. The complete CDR3 reads CASTPGSGTQYF.

This clone was counted ten times or more. Sequencing ends 3 residues short of the CDR3 end; the germline J gene provides the rest. V gene TRBV30 combines with J gene TRBJ2-3, with TRBD2 matching 9 bases. V lost 3 bases, J lost 1 base, and 8 bases stayed unmatched. CDR1 and CDR2 from the germline V gene are GTSNPN and SVGIG (reference sequence). The CDR3 is 16 residues long. CDR3 loop: CAWSRVAGDGTDTQYF. CDR3 bases read: TGTGCCTGGAGCCGGGTAGCGGGAGATGGCACAGATACG.

At least ten counts were recorded for this clone. The CDR3 end lies 3 residues beyond the end of the read and is filled in from the germline J gene. This chain uses TRBV20-1 with TRBJ1-5; possible D gene TRBD1, 5 bases. V gave up 0 bases and J gave up 5 bases, with 11 bases separating them. The CDR3 consists of 14 residues. CDR1 and CDR2 (germline): DFQATT, SNEGSKA (reference sequence). CDR3 bases read: TGCAGTGCTAGAGACGGACACCGAGATCAGCCC. This translates into CSARDGHRDQP. The entire CDR3 is CSARDGHRDQPQHF.

This clone was counted between two and nine times. One end of the junction does not line up with germline, which may come from a read error. From the germline J gene comes the end of the CDR3, since the read stops 3 residues before it. Within the sample, other DNA sequences also encode this same CDR3. The chain is built from TRBV7-2 and TRBJ1-3; D is possibly TRBD1 (5 bases). Germline V lookup: CDR1 SGHTA, CDR2 FQGNSA. CDR3 length equals 15 residues. The CDR3 loop is CASILTGDSGNTIYF. CDR3 DNA (partial): TGTGCCAGCATACTAACAGGAGACTCTGGAAACACG.

This clone was seen at least ten times. The read ends 3 residues shy of where the CDR3 ends; the end is completed using the germline J gene. The rearrangement links TRBV19 to TRBJ2-1; D gene ambiguous. CDR3 length equals 11 residues. The V and J ends lost 5 bases and 7 bases respectively, with 6 bases between them. The germline gives CDR1 LNHDA, CDR2 SQIVND (reference sequence). The part of the CDR3 DNA that was read is TGTGCCAGTAGTGTCCTGAATGAG. This translates into CASSVLNE. The entire CDR3 is CASSVLNEQFF.

The CDR3 protein is CASSPGTGDGGQPQHF. The covered CDR3 bases are TGCGCCAGCAGTCCCGGGACAGGGGACGGCGGTCAGCCC. This chain uses TRBV5-1 with TRBJ1-5; TRBD1 aligns across 10 bases. The read ends 3 residues before the CDR3 terminus; that terminus is restored from the germline J gene. The length of the CDR3 is 16 residues. Germline V gene lookup returns CDR1 SGHRS and CDR2 YFSETQ. V lost 5 bases and J lost 6; bases outside the gene matches: 11.

Remarks on this clone: This clone may be a read error of a much larger clone one base away. Read coverage stops 3 residues before the CDR3 terminus; the germline J gene supplies the remainder. The J gene is TRBJ2-2, the V gene TRBV7-9; D gene unclear. CDR3 length equals 15 residues. In germline, CDR1 is SEHNR, CDR2 FQNEAQ (reference sequence). Partial CDR3 DNA: TGTGCCAGCAGCTTTTTCGGTAGCTTGAATGAAAAG. It encodes CASSFFGSLNEK. The whole CDR3 region reads CASSFFGSLNEKLFF.

There are many counts of this clone. The sequence runs out 3 residues before the end of the CDR3; the remainder is reconstructed from the germline J gene. The chain has TRBV20-1 and TRBJ2-7; 9 bases fit TRBD1. The CDR3 has 15 amino acids. Per germline, CDR1 DFQATT and CDR2 SNEGSKA (reference sequence). V gave up 3 bases and J gave up 4 bases; unmatched junction bases: 10. CDR3 DNA, as far as it was read: TGCAGTGCTAGGAAATTGGGGGACAGGGAATACGAG. It specifies CSARKLGDREYE. The entire CDR3 reads CSARKLGDREYEQYF.

This clone has at least ten counts. Coverage ceases 3 residues before the CDR3 finishes, and the germline J gene fills in the end. The gene calls are TRBV19 and TRBJ2-7; 9 bases align to TRBD1. V was pared by 3 bases and J by 2 bases, with 5 bases of the junction left unmatched. The germline V gene has CDR1 LNHDA and CDR2 SQIVND (reference sequence). The CDR3 is 15 residues long. The covered CDR3 bases are TGTGCCAGTAGTATGCGGACAGGGGATACCTACGAG. Its translation: CASSMRTGDTYE. The entire CDR3 protein reads CASSMRTGDTYEQYF. The full variable domain, in which reference TRBV19 and TRBJ2-7 provide the parts outside the CDR3, is DGGITQSPKYLFRKEGQNVTLSCEQNLNHDAMYWYRQDPGQGLRLIYYSQIVNDFQKGDIAEGYSVSREKKESFPLTVTSAQKNPTAFYLCASSMRTGDTYEQYFGPGTRLTVT.

A remark on this clone: The read stops 3 residues short of the end of the CDR3; the missing end is completed from the germline J gene. This chain joins TRBV11-2 and TRBJ1-1, with D possibly TRBD1 on 5 matching bases. The CDR3 runs to 14 residues. The germline gives CDR1 SGHAT, CDR2 FQNNGV. V was clipped by 2 bases and J by 4 bases, with 11 bases between them. CDR3 loop: CASSLRGYGTEAFF. CDR3 bases read: TGTGCCAGCAGCTTACGGGGGTACGGCACTGAA.

This clone showed up many times. Read sequence stops 3 residues before the CDR3 end, and the germline J gene provides the missing end. The chain couples TRBV7-2 to TRBJ1-2; D remains unclear. Trimming removed 4 bases from V and 1 base from J, with 13 bases in between. Germline V CDR1 and CDR2: SGHTA, FQGNSA. The CDR3 has 15 residues. This CDR3 is CASSSTYNRNYGYTF. The sequenced CDR3 bases are TGTGCCAGCAGCTCAACATATAATCGTAACTATGGC.

This clone occurred many times. The CDR3 end lies 3 residues beyond the end of the read and is filled in from the germline J gene. This rearrangement joins TRBV11-3 to TRBJ2-5, with 7 bases fitting TRBD2. The V gene end was trimmed by 5 bases and the J gene end by 2 bases; junction bases not matched to a gene: 2. This CDR3 comprises 13 residues. From germline, CDR1 is SGHNT and CDR2 YENEEA. CDR3 sequence: CASSKRDQETQYF. The sequenced CDR3 bases are TGTGCCAGCAGCAAGCGGGATCAAGAGACC.

This clone was found a few times. A far bigger clonotype differs at one base, so this is likely a read error. Sequencing ends 3 residues short of the CDR3 end; the germline J gene provides the rest. This sequence joins TRBV6-2 or TRBV6-3 and TRBJ2-3, with TRBD2 as a possible D gene (6 bases). Germline CDR1 reads MNHEY; CDR2 reads SVGEGT. The CDR3 contains 13 residues. V shed 8 bases and J shed 4 bases, with 13 bases lying between them. CDR3: CASALEGADTQYF. The covered CDR3 bases are TGTGCCAGCGCCTTGGAGGGCGCAGATACG.

This clone was detected many times. The CDR3 bases that were read are TGTGCCAGCAGCTTAGGGACAGGGGCCTACGAG. Its translation is CASSLGTGAYE. The whole CDR3 protein is CASSLGTGAYEQYF. The chain joins TRBV7-8 to TRBJ2-7, with 9 bases identical to TRBD1. The read ends 3 residues early relative to the CDR3; the germline J gene fills the gap. Per the germline V gene, CDR1 is SGHVS and CDR2 is FQNEAQ. The ends lost 1 base at V and 2 bases at J; junction bases unmatched: 0. This CDR3 is 14 amino acids long.

In this sample, this clone turned up many times. The read falls 3 residues short of the CDR3 end, and the missing part is taken from the germline J gene. The chain uses TRBV6-2 or TRBV6-3 and TRBJ1-2, with D perhaps matching TRBD1 (5 bases). Germline assignment: CDR1 MNHEY and CDR2 SVGEGT. The CDR3 runs to 15 residues. V dropped 0 bases and J dropped 7 bases, with 15 bases sitting between them. Partial CDR3 DNA: TGTGCCAGCAGTTACTCTGGCAGGGTATCATCTGGC. Translating it yields CASSYSGRVSSG. The full-length CDR3 reads as CASSYSGRVSSGYTF.

This clone was picked up many times. The CDR3 here is CASNEREGRPSRETQYF. The sequenced part of the CDR3 DNA is TGTGCCAGTAACGAGCGGGAGGGCCGACCTTCCAGGGAGACC. The V call is TRBV6-2 or TRBV6-3, the J call TRBJ2-5; 10 nucleotides line up with TRBD2. The read stops 3 residues short of the end of the CDR3; the missing end is completed from the germline J gene. CDR1 MNHEY and CDR2 SVGEGT come from the germline V gene. The CDR3 runs 17 residues. Trimming removed 9 bases from V and 5 bases from J; junction bases left unmatched: 18.

This clone was counted between two and nine times. CDR3 protein: CASSRDTGSPLFF. The sequenced CDR3 bases are TGTGCCAGCAGCCGCGACACCGGATCACCA. The chain carries TRBV7-9 and TRBJ1-4; no reliable D call. Sequencing ends 3 residues short of the CDR3 end; the germline J gene provides the rest. Germline V gene lookup returns CDR1 SEHNR and CDR2 FQNEAQ (reference sequence). This CDR3 comprises 13 residues. The full variable domain, rest sourced from reference TRBV7-9 and TRBJ1-4, is DTGVSQNPRHKITKRGQNVTFRCDPISEHNRLYWYRQTLGQGPEFLTYFQNEAQLEKSRLLSDRFSAERPKGSFSTLEIQRTEQGDSAMYLCASSRDTGSPLFFGSGTQLSVL.

The table lists this clone with many counts. Relative to the germline gene, one junction end is altered; a read error may explain this. The read ends 3 residues shy of where the CDR3 ends; the end is completed using the germline J gene. The genes are TRBV4-2 and TRBJ2-3; D unclear. CDR3 length: 15 amino acids. Germline lookup yields CDR1 LGHNA and CDR2 YNFKEQ. CDR3 DNA (partial): TGCGCCAGCAGCCAACGACAAGGGTCCACAGATACG. Translated: CASSQRQGSTDT. The entire CDR3 is CASSQRQGSTDTQYF.

This clone was observed a few times. Read coverage stops 3 residues before the CDR3 terminus; the germline J gene supplies the remainder. The chain is built from TRBV19 and TRBJ2-7; 7 positions match TRBD1. Looked up from germline, CDR1 is LNHDA and CDR2 is SQIVND (reference sequence). J gave up 5 bases and V 8 bases, and 15 bases lay outside the gene matches. This CDR3 has 15 amino acids. The CDR3 sequence is CASCHRGLLNDEQYF. CDR3 DNA, as far as it was read: TGTGCCAGTTGCCACAGGGGATTGTTAAACGACGAG.

This clone was seen ten or more times. The read ends 3 residues before the CDR3 terminus; that terminus is restored from the germline J gene. The V gene is TRBV2, the J gene TRBJ2-5; 15 bases map to TRBD2. Trimming removed 4 bases from V and 4 bases from J; junction bases left unmatched: 7. CDR3 length equals 17 residues. The germline V gene encodes CDR1 SNHLY and CDR2 FYNNEI. The chain's CDR3 is CASSARGLAGGGETQYF. The covered CDR3 bases are TGTGCCAGCAGTGCCCGCGGACTAGCGGGGGGGGGAGAGACC.

This clone appeared many times. The read gets to within 3 residues of the CDR3 end, and the germline J gene fills in the rest. J is TRBJ1-2 and V is TRBV5-1; 9 nucleotides line up with TRBD1. The CDR3 covers 16 residues. Germline V gene sequence: CDR1 SGHRS, CDR2 YFSETQ. Trimming cost V 4 bases and J 0 bases; bases outside gene matches: 7. The sequenced part of the CDR3 DNA is TGCGCCAGCAGCAAAGGACAGGGGCAAGCTAACTATGGC. Encoded protein: CASSKGQGQANYG. The entire CDR3 protein reads CASSKGQGQANYGYTF. Combining the CDR3 with reference TRBV5-1 and TRBJ1-2 gives the whole variable domain KAGVTQTPRYLIKTRGQQVTLSCSPISGHRSVSWYQQTPGQGLQFLFEYFSETQRNKGNFPGRFSGRQFSNSRSEMNVSTLELGDSALYLCASSKGQGQANYGYTFGSGTRLTVV.

This clone was detected only a few times. With the read ending 3 residues before the CDR3 end, the germline J gene is used to fill in that end. This chain uses TRBV19 with TRBJ1-1; the match to TRBD1 covers 10 bases. Germline V gives CDR1 LNHDA, CDR2 SQIVND (reference sequence). CDR3 length equals 15 residues. J gave up 6 bases and V 2 bases, and 6 bases lay outside the gene matches. CDR3 sequence reads: CASSIIGTGVPEAFF. CDR3 DNA (partial): TGTGCCAGTAGTATAATCGGGACAGGGGTACCTGAA.

As concerns this clone: The read finishes 3 residues shy of the CDR3 end, and the germline J gene is used to complete it. The chain carries TRBV20-1 and TRBJ2-5; the D gene is possibly TRBD2 (5 bases). V was clipped by 6 bases and J by 2 bases, with 16 bases between them. This CDR3 spans 14 amino acids. Germline loops: CDR1 DFQATT, CDR2 SNEGSKA (reference sequence). CDR3 DNA, as far as it was read: TGCAGTGCCCAACCCGGACGGGGACAAGAGACC. The encoded protein is CSAQPGRGQET. The whole CDR3 region reads CSAQPGRGQETQYF.

This clone was observed many times. The read is 3 residues too short to cover the CDR3 end, so that end is filled in from the germline J gene. This sequence joins TRBV12-5 and TRBJ2-7; D is unresolved. The CDR3 length is 11 residues. Germline-derived CDR1 and CDR2 are LGHNT and FRNRAP. Trimming left V 3 bases short and J 3 bases short, with 3 bases between. The CDR3: CASGFHYEQYF. The CDR3 DNA, read in part, is TGTGCTAGTGGTTTCCACTACGAG.

This clone was seen repeatedly, ten times or more. The sequence runs out 3 residues before the end of the CDR3; the remainder is reconstructed from the germline J gene. The V gene is TRBV20-1, the J gene TRBJ2-1; 9 nucleotides match TRBD2. Trimming removed 4 bases from V and 6 bases from J; junction bases left unmatched: 10. CDR3 length equals 15 residues. The V gene's germline CDR1 is DFQATT and CDR2 SNEGSKA (reference sequence). The sequenced CDR3 bases are TGCAGTGCTACCTTATTAGCGGGAGTGAGCAATGAG. Residues: CSATLLAGVSNE. In full, the CDR3 is CSATLLAGVSNEQFF.